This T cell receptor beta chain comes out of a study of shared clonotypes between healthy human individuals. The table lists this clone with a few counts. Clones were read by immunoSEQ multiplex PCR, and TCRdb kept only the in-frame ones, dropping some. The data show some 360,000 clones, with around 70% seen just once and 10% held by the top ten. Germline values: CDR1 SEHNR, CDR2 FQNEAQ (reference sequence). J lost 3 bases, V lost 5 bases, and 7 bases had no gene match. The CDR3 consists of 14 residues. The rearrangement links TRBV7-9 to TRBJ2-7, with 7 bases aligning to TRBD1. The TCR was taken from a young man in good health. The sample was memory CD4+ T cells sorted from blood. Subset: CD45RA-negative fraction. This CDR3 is CASSPRDSRYEQYF. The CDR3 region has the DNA TGTGCCAGCAGCCCCCGGGACAGTCGCTACGAGCAGTACTTC.